This T cell receptor beta chain was captured in a study of blood T cell repertoires in COVID-19. This CDR3 is built from 16 residues. Germline V lookup: CDR1 ENHRY, CDR2 SYGVKD. Trimming left V 0 bases short and J 9 bases short, with 15 bases between. TCRdb keeps only in-frame clones here, not all; method: immunoSEQ multiplex PCR. The table lists 150,000 to 200,000 clones, about four fifths of them singletons. This TCR was recovered from a human donor in a cohort sampled during active COVID-19. This chain links TRBV10-3 with TRBJ1-6; D unresolved. The sample taken for sequencing was peripheral blood. The CDR3 spells CAISESRDRGTSPLHF. DNA of the CDR3: TGTGCCATCAGTGAGTCGAGGGATCGGGGAACTTCACCCCTCCACTTT.